A single sample is the source of the 11 T cell receptor beta chains below, sequenced in a study of blood T cell repertoires in COVID-19 (dated by TCRdb to the early 2020s). Preparation of the library involved the immunoSEQ multiplex PCR assay. TCRdb retrieved this table from immuneACCESS and kept in-frame rearrangements only. Not all clones are present; in checked studies, unresolved V genes account for under half, and no reason is known for the remainder. The sample data list a few hundred thousand clones, and around 87% of these were observed just once. The ten largest clones take up 1.5% to 2% of the sample. Sample: PBMCs or T cells enriched from blood (not recorded which). All receptors derive from a middle-aged man in a cohort exposed to, infected with or recovered from COVID-19 (not recorded which).

The V and J genes are TRBV4-2 and TRBJ2-7; the D gene is possibly TRBD1 (5 bases). In germline, CDR1 is LGHNA, CDR2 YNFKEQ. The CDR3 sequence is 16 residues long. The germline V and J ends were trimmed by 2 bases and 0 bases, with 14 bases remaining between them. CDR3 DNA sequence: TGTGCCAGCAGCCAAATACAGGTCCCCAGCTCCTACGAGCAGTACTTC. Encoded protein: CASSQIQVPSSYEQYF.

The V gene is TRBV29-1, the J gene TRBJ1-1; maybe TRBD1 (5 bases). With 5 bases removed from V and 0 bases from J, the gap between germline ends came to 10 bases. CDR1 and CDR2 from the germline V gene are SQVTM and ANQGSEA. This CDR3 is 13 amino acids long. The CDR3 here is CSVTGAMNTEAFF. DNA of the CDR3: TGCAGCGTTACTGGGGCCATGAACACTGAAGCTTTCTTT.

This clone appeared a single time. The CDR3 DNA reads TGTGCCAGCAGCTGGGGAGGGTATGGCTACACCTTC. Encoded protein: CASSWGGYGYTF. The V and J genes are TRBV28 and TRBJ1-2; D uncertain. V was cut by 6 bases and J by 5 bases, with 10 bases left in between. The CDR3 consists of 12 residues. CDR1 MDHEN and CDR2 SYDVKM come from the germline V gene.

A single count supports this clone. J is TRBJ1-2 and V is TRBV11-2; D is undetermined. The CDR3 consists of 13 residues. CDR1 is SGHAT and CDR2 is FQNNGV in the germline V gene. V was shortened by 0 bases and J by 5 bases, with 7 bases between the two germline ends. The CDR3 loop is CASSLDSVYGYTF. In DNA, the CDR3 is TGTGCCAGCAGCTTAGATTCGGTTTATGGCTACACCTTC.

The chain combines TRBV7-9 with TRBJ1-1; TRBD1 might be the D (5 bases). Per germline, CDR1 SEHNR and CDR2 FQNEAQ (reference sequence). CDR3 length equals 15 residues. Trimming cost V 1 base and J 3 bases, with 12 bases left between them. The CDR3 region has the DNA TGTGCCAGCAGCTTAGTGTCGGGGGGGTACACTGAAGCTTTCTTT. This encodes CASSLVSGGYTEAFF.

Only one count was recorded for this clone. V gene TRBV6-5 combines with J gene TRBJ1-2, with a tentative D call TRBD1 (6 bases). The CDR3 is made up of 13 amino acids. Trimming took 8 bases from V and 7 from J, leaving 17 bases between them. The V gene's germline CDR1 is MNHEY and CDR2 SVGAGI. CDR3 region: CASYGAGVAGYTF. CDR3 sequence (DNA): TGTGCCAGCTATGGGGCAGGGGTAGCTGGCTACACCTTC.

This chain uses TRBV2 with TRBJ2-1; 15 bases map to TRBD2. CDR1 and CDR2 from the germline V gene are SNHLY and FYNNEI. V gave up 2 bases and J gave up 10 bases; unmatched junction bases: 3. The CDR3 is 15 residues long. CDR3: CASSEPGLAGGEQFF. CDR3 coding DNA: TGTGCCAGCAGTGAACCGGGACTAGCGGGGGGAGAGCAGTTCTTC.

The chain uses TRBV19 and TRBJ1-1; D is undetermined. Germline V CDR1 and CDR2: LNHDA, SQIVND (reference sequence). The CDR3 is 13 amino acids. V dropped 3 bases and J dropped 8 bases, with 13 bases sitting between them. CDR3: CASSIQASTEAFF. The CDR3 DNA reads TGTGCCAGTAGTATTCAGGCCTCAACCGAAGCTTTCTTT.

The V gene is TRBV2, the J gene TRBJ1-6; possible D gene TRBD1, 6 bases. V lost 6 bases, J lost 7 bases, and 13 bases lay in between. This CDR3 region has 14 residues. Germline CDR1 SNHLY, CDR2 FYNNEI. This CDR3 reads CASRVRGENSPLHF. CDR3 bases: TGTGCCAGCAGAGTCAGGGGCGAGAATTCACCCCTCCACTTT.

This clone showed up just once. V usage is TRBV18 and J usage is TRBJ1-4; D remains ambiguous. Trimming took off 6 bases at V and 2 bases at J, with 10 bases between the two ends. The CDR3 is 14 amino acids. From germline, CDR1 is KGHSH and CDR2 LQKENI. CDR3 residues: CASSRGGTNEKLFF. The CDR3, as DNA: TGTGCCAGCTCCCGAGGAGGGACTAATGAAAAACTGTTTTTT.

The V and J genes are TRBV7-8 and TRBJ2-3, with 10 bases fitting TRBD2. CDR1 SGHVS and CDR2 FQNEAQ come from the germline V gene. The CDR3 consists of 15 residues. The J segment lost 7 bases and the V segment lost 4 bases, leaving 8 bases of the junction unmatched. CDR3: CASSSGLAEAYTQYF. The CDR3 DNA reads TGTGCCAGCAGCTCAGGACTAGCGGAAGCCTATACGCAGTATTTT.